Sequencing of this T cell receptor (beta chain) was carried out in a study of technical replicates of blood from a handful of donors. Profiled with immunoSEQ multiplex PCR; TCRdb holds only in-frame clones, not every one. The sample consists of about 89,000 clones, approximately 93% of them appearing once. Germline lookup yields CDR1 SGHTA and CDR2 FQGNSA. The CDR3 contains 15 residues. Trimming left V 5 bases short and J 0 bases short, with 10 bases between. The sequence was collected from a human donor in good health. This sequence joins TRBV7-2 and TRBJ1-4, with a weak D call TRBD1 (5 bases). The sample taken for sequencing was T cells isolated from PBMCs. CDR3 sequence (DNA): TGTGCCAGCAGCCGTACAGGAACAACTAATGAAAAACTGTTTTTT. It translates to CASSRTGTTNEKLFF.